This T cell receptor (beta chain) was documented in a study of CXCR3-negative and CXCR3-positive naive CD8 T cells. Study results and limitations: TCR strength was inferred from TRB CDR3 properties, while surface CD5 was comparable between naive subsets. TRBV-TRBJ usage matched between naive CXCR3-negative and CXCR3-positive cells but not between memory cells.

Germline CDR1 LNHNV, CDR2 YYDKDF (reference sequence). CDR3 length: 17 residues. A remark on this clonotype: Its antigen is not identified.

UMI-labeled 5' RACE yielded the TRB cDNA libraries. TCRdb reprocessed the 5' RACE reads; each CDR3 protein has one entry and no DNA is given. Its table records about 130,000 distinct CDR3 sequences. The sequence came from a human donor in good health. Some clones in this sample may be carry-over from other donors' samples. The sample comprised naive CXCR3- CD8+ T cells from blood. Subset defined: CD45RO-CCR7+CD27+CD95- naive CD8+ T cells lacking CXCR3 (TNR3-). The V gene is TRBV15, the J gene TRBJ2-2; TCRdb proposes TRBD1, but this gene call is untestable without DNA. CDR3 in amino acids: CATSRFTGTGLTGELFF.